The table lists the clone carrying this T cell receptor (beta chain) with a few counts. TCRdb reanalysed the 5' RACE reads using MiXCR and keeps one entry per CDR3 protein. The table records tens of thousands of distinct CDR3 sequences, about 8.1% of them present only once. The sample is drawn from a study of chronic HIV infection and antiretroviral therapy. The sequence was collected from an adult who had HIV and had not received antiretroviral therapy, or was an uninfected healthy control (not recorded which). Source material: peripheral blood.

CDR3 bases: TGTGCCAGCAGCCAAGGGCGGTTTGACTACAATGAGCAGTTCTTC. Protein product: CASSQGRFDYNEQFF. The chain links TRBV6-2 or TRBV6-3 to TRBJ2-1, with D uncertain. The CDR3 loop spans 15 amino acids. CDR1 is MNHEY and CDR2 is SVGEGT in the germline V gene. Trimming shortened V by 6 bases and J by 3 bases, and 15 bases separated the two germline ends.